The 12 T cell receptor beta chains below were found in one sample sequenced in a study of cytotoxic CD8 clonotypes in ibrutinib-treated CLL. Data came from immunoSEQ multiplex PCR; TCRdb stores just in-frame clones and leaves some out. The sample carries hundreds of thousands of clones, more than 75% recorded once. The sample in question was PBMCs, obtained after 12 months of ibrutinib treatment. These receptors were taken from a human donor with chronic lymphocytic leukemia.

This rearrangement joins TRBV19 to TRBJ1-4, with D possibly being TRBD1 (5 bases). Trimming shortened V by 6 bases and J by 7 bases, and 12 bases separated the two germline ends. Germline loops: CDR1 LNHDA, CDR2 SQIVND (reference sequence). The CDR3 runs to 13 residues. The CDR3, as DNA: TGTGCCAGTAGATTACCGGGGACTGAAAAACTGTTTTTT. Its translation is CASRLPGTEKLFF.

This clone appeared once. The DNA for the CDR3 is TGTGCCAGCACGCGACACGAGAGCACTGAAGCTTTCTTT. Its protein is CASTRHESTEAFF. This chain connects TRBV6-1 to TRBJ1-1; D not resolved. Germline V gene lookup returns CDR1 MNHNS and CDR2 SASEGT. The length of the CDR3 is 13 residues. V shed 7 bases and J shed 4 bases, with 13 bases lying between them.

This clone was seen ten or more times. Different DNA sequences within this sample yield the same CDR3. The chain is built from TRBV5-1 and TRBJ2-2; D remains ambiguous. The germline CDR1 and CDR2 sequences are SGHRS and YFSETQ. With 1 base removed from V and 0 bases from J, the gap between germline ends came to 4 bases. The CDR3 is made up of 14 amino acids. The CDR3 DNA reads TGCGCCAGCAGCTTGCGCCCGAACACCGGGGAGCTGTTTTTT. Translated, it gives CASSLRPNTGELFF.

The J gene is TRBJ2-7, the V gene TRBV30, with 15 bases fitting TRBD2. This CDR3 region has 16 residues. Germline V gives CDR1 GTSNPN, CDR2 SVGIG (reference sequence). V was pared by 3 bases and J by 0 bases, with 3 bases of the junction left unmatched. The CDR3 reads CAWRGTSGGISYEQYF. CDR3 nucleotides: TGTGCCTGGAGAGGGACTAGCGGGGGGATCTCCTACGAGCAGTACTTC.

As concerns this clone: At the DNA level, this CDR3 is encoded by other sequences in the same sample as well. The chain joins TRBV18 to TRBJ2-3; TRBD2 matches at 10 bases. CDR1 is KGHSH, CDR2 LQKENI, per germline. V trimming: 3 bases; J trimming: 0 bases; junction bases outside the gene matches: 0. The CDR3 is 15 residues long. CDR3 sequence reads: CASSPTSGSTDTQYF. In DNA form, the CDR3 reads TGTGCCAGCTCACCGACTAGCGGGAGCACAGATACGCAGTATTTT.

This sequence joins TRBV5-1 and TRBJ1-6; D is undetermined. Per germline, CDR1 SGHRS and CDR2 YFSETQ. The CDR3 is 14 amino acids. Trimming left V 0 bases short and J 7 bases short, with 8 bases between. CDR3 DNA: TGCGCCAGCAGCTTGGAAACAGAGAATTCACCCCTCCACTTT. Translating gives CASSLETENSPLHF.

The chain joins TRBV2 to TRBJ1-1; D remains ambiguous. The CDR3 is 14 residues long. Germline CDR1 is SNHLY and CDR2 is FYNNEI. Trimming pared 4 bases from V and 0 bases from J, leaving 9 bases between. Here the CDR3 DNA reads TGTGCCAGCAGTGTTTTGACCATGAACACTGAAGCTTTCTTT. It specifies CASSVLTMNTEAFF.

This rearrangement joins TRBV25-1 to TRBJ1-2, with unresolved D. Germline values: CDR1 MGHDK, CDR2 SYGVNS. Trimming pared 4 bases from V and 4 bases from J, leaving 13 bases between. CDR3 length equals 14 residues. In nucleotides, the CDR3 is TGTGCCAGCAGTGGAGGGATCGGGATCTATGGCTACACCTTC. Protein product: CASSGGIGIYGYTF.

This chain connects TRBV6-5 to TRBJ1-2, with TRBD1 matching 8 bases. CDR1 MNHEY and CDR2 SVGAGI come from the germline V gene. CDR3 length equals 13 residues. Trimming took 4 bases from V and 3 from J; bases not matched to a gene: 1. The CDR3 DNA sequence: TGTGCCAGCAGTTGGGACAGGTACTATGGCTACACCTTC. It codes for CASSWDRYYGYTF.

The rearrangement uses TRBV11-2 and TRBJ2-1; 9 nucleotides line up with TRBD2. The length of the CDR3 is 18 residues. Germline V gene data show CDR1 as SGHAT and CDR2 as FQNNGV. J gave up 0 bases and V 1 base, and 7 bases lay outside the gene matches. The CDR3 is CASSLGWRGGSSYNEQFF. The CDR3 DNA reads as TGTGCCAGCAGCTTAGGTTGGCGGGGGGGGAGCTCCTACAATGAGCAGTTCTTC.

Only a few counts were recorded for this clone. The chain combines TRBV6-5 with TRBJ2-5; 7 bases fit TRBD2. Germline V gene data show CDR1 as MNHEY and CDR2 as SVGAGI. The junction had 5 bases not matched to a gene; V was cut back by 8 bases and J by 5 bases. The CDR3 is made up of 12 amino acids. The CDR3 coding sequence is TGTGCCAGCGGGGGGGATGGGGAGACCCAGTACTTC. This sequence encodes CASGGDGETQYF.

This rearrangement joins TRBV7-9 to TRBJ2-7; 7 bases are a match to TRBD1. This CDR3 is built from 16 residues. V lost 5 bases to trimming and J lost 4 bases; unmatched junction nucleotides: 14. CDR1 and CDR2 (germline): SEHNR, FQNEAQ (reference sequence). The CDR3 reads CASSKGARTSGYEQYF. For the CDR3, the DNA is TGTGCCAGCAGCAAGGGGGCGAGGACCAGCGGATACGAGCAGTACTTC.